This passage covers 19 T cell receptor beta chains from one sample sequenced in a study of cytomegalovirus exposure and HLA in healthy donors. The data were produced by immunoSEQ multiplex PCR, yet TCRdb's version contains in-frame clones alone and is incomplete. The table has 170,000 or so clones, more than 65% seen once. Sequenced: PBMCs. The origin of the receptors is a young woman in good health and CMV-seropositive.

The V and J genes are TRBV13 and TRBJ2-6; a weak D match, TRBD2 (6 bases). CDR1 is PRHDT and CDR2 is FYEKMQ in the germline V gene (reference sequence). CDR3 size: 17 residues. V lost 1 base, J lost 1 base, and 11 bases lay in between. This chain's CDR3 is CASSLVIGGSGANVLTF. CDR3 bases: TGTGCCAGCAGCTTAGTTATTGGGGGGTCTGGGGCCAACGTCCTGACTTTC.

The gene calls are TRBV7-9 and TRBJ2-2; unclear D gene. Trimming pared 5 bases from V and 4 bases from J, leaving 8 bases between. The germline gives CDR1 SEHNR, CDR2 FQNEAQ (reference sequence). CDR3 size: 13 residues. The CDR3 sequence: CASSVYSTGELFF. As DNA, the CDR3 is TGTGCCAGCAGCGTATACAGCACCGGGGAGCTGTTTTTT.

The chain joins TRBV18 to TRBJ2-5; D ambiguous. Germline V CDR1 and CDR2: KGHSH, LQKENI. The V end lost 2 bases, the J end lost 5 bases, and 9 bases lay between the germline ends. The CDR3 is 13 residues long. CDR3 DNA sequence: TGTGCCAGCTCACCATGGCCAGTTGAGACCCAGTACTTC. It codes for CASSPWPVETQYF.

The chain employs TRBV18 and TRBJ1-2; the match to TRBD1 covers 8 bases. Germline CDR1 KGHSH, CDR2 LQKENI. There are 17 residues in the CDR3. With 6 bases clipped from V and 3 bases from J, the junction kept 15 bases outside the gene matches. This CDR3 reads CASSLTPSGGAYYGYTF. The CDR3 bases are TGTGCCAGCTCCCTCACACCCTCAGGGGGCGCATACTATGGCTACACCTTC. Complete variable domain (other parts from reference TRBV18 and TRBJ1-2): NAGVMQNPRHLVRRRGQEARLRCSPMKGHSHVYWYRQLPEEGLKFMVYLQKENIIDESGMPKERFSAEFPKEGPSILRIQQVVRGDSAAYFCASSLTPSGGAYYGYTFGSGTRLTVV.

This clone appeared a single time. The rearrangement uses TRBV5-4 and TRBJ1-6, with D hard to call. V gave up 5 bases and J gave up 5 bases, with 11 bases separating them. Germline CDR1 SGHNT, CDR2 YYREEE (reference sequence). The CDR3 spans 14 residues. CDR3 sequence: CASSVGGDNSPLHF. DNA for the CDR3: TGTGCCAGCAGTGTCGGCGGAGATAATTCACCCCTCCACTTT.

CDR3 protein: CATRGLNTEAFF. In DNA form, the CDR3 reads TGTGCCACCAGGGGGCTGAACACTGAAGCTTTCTTT. The genes are TRBV5-6 and TRBJ1-1; 8 bases map to TRBD1. CDR1 and CDR2 from the germline V gene are SGHDT and YYEEEE. The CDR3 length is 12 residues. Trimming removed 9 bases from V and 0 bases from J; junction bases left unmatched: 1.

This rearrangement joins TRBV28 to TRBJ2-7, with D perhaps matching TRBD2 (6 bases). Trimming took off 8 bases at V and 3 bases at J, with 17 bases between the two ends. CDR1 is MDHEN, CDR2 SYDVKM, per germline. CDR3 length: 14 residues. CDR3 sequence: CASHNGGASYEQYF. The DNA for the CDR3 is TGTGCCAGCCACAACGGCGGGGCCAGCTACGAGCAGTACTTC.

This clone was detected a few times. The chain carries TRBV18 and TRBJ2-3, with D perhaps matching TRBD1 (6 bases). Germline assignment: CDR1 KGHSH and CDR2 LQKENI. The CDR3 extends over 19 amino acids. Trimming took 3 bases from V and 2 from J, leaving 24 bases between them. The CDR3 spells CASSPVRAATGLYTDTQYF. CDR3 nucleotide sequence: TGTGCCAGCTCACCTGTAAGAGCGGCCACAGGGCTATACACAGATACGCAGTATTTT.

Here the CDR3 reads CASSRGGQDTGELFF. The CDR3 nucleotides read TGCGCCAGCAGCAGAGGGGGACAGGACACCGGGGAGCTGTTTTTT. The rearrangement joins TRBV5-1 to TRBJ2-2, with 8 bases that match TRBD1. Germline CDR1 and CDR2: SGHRS and YFSETQ. There are 15 residues in the CDR3. V trimming: 4 bases; J trimming: 3 bases; junction bases outside the gene matches: 5.

Here the CDR3 reads CSVTGVDTDTQYF. The CDR3 DNA sequence: TGCAGCGTGACAGGGGTGGACACAGATACGCAGTATTTT. The chain carries TRBV29-1 and TRBJ2-3; 8 nucleotides agree with TRBD1. The germline V gene has CDR1 SQVTM and CDR2 ANQGSEA. V was clipped by 6 bases and J by 2 bases; unmatched bases: 4. This CDR3 comprises 13 residues.

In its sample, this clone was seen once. The CDR3 bases are TGTGCCACCAGCAGTGGCTCAGGGGGCACTAATGAAAAACTGTTTTTT. As protein: CATSSGSGGTNEKLFF. This chain uses TRBV15 with TRBJ1-4; the match to TRBD1 covers 8 bases. Germline-derived CDR1 and CDR2 are LNHNV and YYDKDF (reference sequence). This CDR3 has 16 amino acids. After removal of 3 bases from V and 2 bases from J, the junction contained 5 bases not matched to a gene.

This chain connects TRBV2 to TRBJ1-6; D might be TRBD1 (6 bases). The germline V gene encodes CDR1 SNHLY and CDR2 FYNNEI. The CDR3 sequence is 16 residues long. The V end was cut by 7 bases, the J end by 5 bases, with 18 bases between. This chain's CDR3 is CASTLDGQSNNSPLHF. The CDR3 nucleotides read TGTGCCAGCACCCTGGACGGACAGTCTAATAATTCACCCCTCCACTTT.

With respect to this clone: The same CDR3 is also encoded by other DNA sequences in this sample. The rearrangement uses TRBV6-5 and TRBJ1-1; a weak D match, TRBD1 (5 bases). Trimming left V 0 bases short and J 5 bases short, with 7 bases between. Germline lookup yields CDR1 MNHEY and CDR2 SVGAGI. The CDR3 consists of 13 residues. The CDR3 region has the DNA TGTGCCAGCAGTTACTCGGGGGGTACTGAAGCTTTCTTT. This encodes CASSYSGGTEAFF.

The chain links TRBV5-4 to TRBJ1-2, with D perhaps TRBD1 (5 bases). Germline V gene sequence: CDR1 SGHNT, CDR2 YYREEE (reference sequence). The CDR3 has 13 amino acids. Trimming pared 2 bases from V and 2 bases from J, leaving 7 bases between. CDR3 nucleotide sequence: TGTGCCAGCAGCTTTAAGGGGAACTATGGCTACACCTTC. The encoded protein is CASSFKGNYGYTF.

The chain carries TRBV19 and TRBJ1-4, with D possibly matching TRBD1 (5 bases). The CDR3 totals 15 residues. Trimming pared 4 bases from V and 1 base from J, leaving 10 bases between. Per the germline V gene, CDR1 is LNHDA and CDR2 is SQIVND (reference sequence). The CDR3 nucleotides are TGTGCCAGTAGTACTCACCAGGGAACTAATGAAAAACTGTTTTTT. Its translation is CASSTHQGTNEKLFF.

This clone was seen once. Here the CDR3 reads CASRPTGTYGNTIYF. The CDR3 region has the DNA TGTGCCAGCAGACCTACAGGGACATATGGAAACACCATATATTTT. This rearrangement joins TRBV27 to TRBJ1-3; D may be TRBD1 (6 bases). The CDR3 has 15 residues. Per the germline V gene, CDR1 is MNHEY and CDR2 is SMNVEV (reference sequence). Trimming took off 6 bases at V and 3 bases at J, with 15 bases between the two ends.

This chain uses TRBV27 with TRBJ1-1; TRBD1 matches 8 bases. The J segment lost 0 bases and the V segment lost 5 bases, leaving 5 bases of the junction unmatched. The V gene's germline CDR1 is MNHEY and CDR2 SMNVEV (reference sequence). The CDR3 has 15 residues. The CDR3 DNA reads TGTGCCAGCAGTCCCCACAGGGGGGTGAACACTGAAGCTTTCTTT. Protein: CASSPHRGVNTEAFF.

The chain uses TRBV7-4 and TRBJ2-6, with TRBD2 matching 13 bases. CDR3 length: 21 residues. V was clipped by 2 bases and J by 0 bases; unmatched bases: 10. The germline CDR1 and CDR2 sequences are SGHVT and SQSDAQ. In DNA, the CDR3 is TGTGCCAGCAGCTTATCAGGACTAGCGGGGGTTACCTCCTCTGGGGCCAACGTCCTGACTTTC. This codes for CASSLSGLAGVTSSGANVLTF.

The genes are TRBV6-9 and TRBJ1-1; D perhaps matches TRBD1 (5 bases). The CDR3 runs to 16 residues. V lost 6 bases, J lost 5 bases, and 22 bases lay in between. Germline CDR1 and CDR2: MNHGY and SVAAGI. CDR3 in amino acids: CASRGGTGRAKTEAFF. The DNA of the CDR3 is TGTGCCAGCAGGGGGGGGACGGGACGGGCGAAAACTGAAGCTTTCTTT.